This T cell receptor (beta chain) was sequenced during a study of graft-versus-host responses after intestinal transplantation. Study as a whole: The study gave all recipients anti-thymocyte globulin induction, then tacrolimus and steroids for about 3 years. General study results and limits: The recipient marrow held GvH clones, and some of them showed up first in ileum or blood.

Concerning this clone itself: Its antigen is unidentified.

TCRdb's copy holds only in-frame clones and misses some; the assay was immunoSEQ multiplex PCR. The top ten clones hold under 6.5% of a sample with some 90,000 clones, around 90% of them seen once. After removal of 3 bases from V and 5 bases from J, the junction contained 3 bases not matched to a gene. The CDR3 length is 13 residues. Germline CDR1 and CDR2: SGDLS and YYNGEE. The TCR originated in a human donor who received an intestinal transplant. V gene TRBV9 combines with J gene TRBJ1-1; 8 bases line up with TRBD1. This specimen consisted of unstimulated CD8+ T cells sorted from spleen or lymph node cells, obtained before intestinal transplant. This CDR3 reads CASSATGGTEAFF. CDR3 coding DNA: TGTGCCAGCAGCGCAACAGGGGGGACTGAAGCTTTCTTT.